This paragraph reports one TCR beta chain. Antigen: not known. This sample's time point: peripheral blood 6 weeks after treatment start. The data belong to a study of PD-L1 blockade in urothelial cancer. Looking at the study overall: Anywhere from 0 to 3 prior chemotherapy regimens had been received by patients. Samples came from 3 weeks, at the second dose, and 6 weeks into treatment.

Sequencing used immunoSEQ multiplex PCR; TCRdb keeps in-frame clones, though not all of them. The data hold around 80,000 clones, with 75% to 95% observed a single time. This CDR3 is 14 amino acids long. Germline CDR1 reads SEHNR; CDR2 reads FQNEAQ (reference sequence). V lost 5 bases, J lost 3 bases, and 6 bases stayed unmatched. The study, taken as a whole, reports: Patients with durable benefit had greater blood expansion of tumor-associated TCR clones 3 weeks into treatment.

The chain joins TRBV7-9 to TRBJ2-7, with 8 bases fitting TRBD1. The material sequenced was PBMCs, taken around atezolizumab (anti-PD-L1) treatment. The source is a woman over 75 with urothelial cancer. The CDR3 nucleotides read TGTGCCAGCAGCACAGGGGGTATGAACTACGAGCAGTACTTC. As protein: CASSTGGMNYEQYF.